These 27 T cell receptor beta chains share one sample of origin, sequenced in a study of T cell clonotyping in hematopoietic cell transplantation. The assay was immunoSEQ multiplex PCR, and TCRdb's table has in-frame clones only and misses some. In the table there are roughly 15,000 clones, around 62% of which are singletons. Sequencing was carried out using PBMCs. The receptors stem from a human donor who either received an allogeneic hematopoietic cell transplant for a myeloid malignancy or was a related donor (not recorded which). Some clones in this sample may be carry-over from other donors' samples.

CDR3 nucleotide sequence: TGTGCCAGCAGCTTGTCTGGGGACAGGGACCAGCATTTT. This codes for CASSLSGDRDQHF. V is TRBV7-6 and J is TRBJ1-5; 9 bases align to TRBD1. Germline CDR1 SGHVS, CDR2 FNYEAQ. The CDR3 runs to 13 residues. V was clipped by 3 bases and J by 12 bases; unmatched bases: 6.

This clone was detected only a few times. The rearrangement links TRBV6-5 to TRBJ1-2, with no clear D. This CDR3 comprises 11 residues. Trimming removed 2 bases from V and 7 bases from J, with 5 bases in between. Germline V gives CDR1 MNHEY, CDR2 SVGAGI. CDR3 loop: CASSYLGGYTF. For the CDR3, the DNA is TGTGCCAGCAGTTACCTGGGTGGCTACACCTTC.

V and J are TRBV10-3 and TRBJ2-7; TRBD2 is a possible D gene (6 bases). V lost 7 bases to trimming and J lost 6 bases, with 19 bases between them. The germline CDR1 and CDR2 sequences are ENHRY and SYGVKD. The CDR3 totals 14 residues. The CDR3 region is CAITSRGGVSEQYF. The CDR3 DNA reads TGTGCCATCACCTCGAGGGGAGGTGTAAGCGAGCAGTACTTC.

The chain recombines TRBV5-4 with TRBJ2-2, with 9 bases that match TRBD2. CDR1 SGHNT and CDR2 YYREEE come from the germline V gene (reference sequence). The V and J ends lost 1 base and 6 bases, in that order; junction bases with no gene match: 7. The CDR3 runs 16 residues. The CDR3 here is CASSLLAGVAAGELFF. CDR3 nucleotide sequence: TGTGCCAGCAGCTTGTTAGCGGGAGTTGCGGCCGGGGAGCTGTTTTTT.

This chain connects TRBV6-1 to TRBJ1-5; D is possibly TRBD1 (5 bases). Trimming removed 4 bases from V and 3 bases from J, with 16 bases in between. The CDR3 is 16 residues long. Germline-derived CDR1 and CDR2 are MNHNS and SASEGT. CDR3 DNA: TGTGCCAGCAGTGGGTTTAGGGGAAGCATCAATCAGCCCCAGCATTTT. Residues: CASSGFRGSINQPQHF.

This chain links TRBV2 with TRBJ1-4; TRBD1 might be the D (5 bases). V gave up 6 bases and J gave up 0 bases, with 11 bases separating them. The germline V gene has CDR1 SNHLY and CDR2 FYNNEI. This CDR3 is 15 amino acids long. CDR3 residues: CASSGDAPTNEKLFF. The CDR3 region has the DNA TGTGCCAGCAGCGGGGACGCGCCAACTAATGAAAAACTGTTTTTT.

The chain uses TRBV7-9 and TRBJ1-1; D is unclear. The V gene's germline CDR1 is SEHNR and CDR2 FQNEAQ (reference sequence). V lost 2 bases and J 1 base, leaving 5 bases between the germline ends. The CDR3 is made up of 13 amino acids. In nucleotides, the CDR3 is TGTGCCAGCAGCTTAAGGGCGAACACTGAAGCTTTCTTT. Translated: CASSLRANTEAFF.

In this sample, this clone turned up a few times. The V and J genes are TRBV28 and TRBJ2-3; D not certain. CDR1 and CDR2 from the germline V gene are MDHEN and SYDVKM. The CDR3 consists of 14 residues. V was shortened by 4 bases and J by 0 bases, with 8 bases between the two germline ends. In DNA form, the CDR3 reads TGTGCCAGCAGTTGGGGAACTAGCACAGATACGCAGTATTTT. Protein: CASSWGTSTDTQYF.

The genes are TRBV6-1 and TRBJ2-7; D is unclear. V was shortened by 8 bases and J by 4 bases, with 18 bases between the two germline ends. The V gene's germline CDR1 is MNHNS and CDR2 SASEGT. This CDR3 is 14 amino acids long. CDR3 sequence (DNA): TGTGCCAGCTACACGGGTGCGATTAGGTACGAGCAGTACTTC. It encodes CASYTGAIRYEQYF.

V usage is TRBV25-1 and J usage is TRBJ1-1; possible D gene TRBD1, 5 bases. There are 13 residues in the CDR3. Per the germline V gene, CDR1 is MGHDK and CDR2 is SYGVNS. Deletions cut 6 bases from V and 4 bases from J, with 12 bases between. This CDR3 is CASRGPPSTEAFF. The CDR3 nucleotides read TGTGCCAGCAGGGGACCCCCGAGCACTGAAGCTTTCTTT.

The rearrangement uses TRBV30 and TRBJ1-5; D gene ambiguous. Trimming removed 1 base at V and 4 bases at J, with 11 bases between. The CDR3 contains 14 residues. CDR1 and CDR2 (germline): GTSNPN, SVGIG (reference sequence). CDR3 sequence (DNA): TGTGCCTGGAGTGGATCTGTGTGGAATCAGCCCCAGCATTTT. It encodes CAWSGSVWNQPQHF.

This clone was counted only a few times. The chain is built from TRBV19 and TRBJ2-4; 8 bases agree with TRBD2. Germline CDR1 and CDR2: LNHDA and SQIVND (reference sequence). The CDR3 is made up of 15 amino acids. The ends lost 5 bases at V and 4 bases at J; junction bases unmatched: 7. CDR3 bases: TGTGCCAGTAGTCCCGGGGGGGGTCGTAAAAACATTCAGTACTTC. Translated: CASSPGGGRKNIQYF.

The sample holds a few counts of this clone. This sequence joins TRBV5-1 and TRBJ2-7, with TRBD1 matching 10 bases. Trimming at V came to 6 bases and at J to 5 bases, leaving 8 bases not matched to a gene. Germline V gene data show CDR1 as SGHRS and CDR2 as YFSETQ. This CDR3 region has 14 residues. DNA for the CDR3: TGCGCCAGCAATCCGGGACAGGGGATAGACGAGCAGTACTTC. As protein: CASNPGQGIDEQYF.

The J gene is TRBJ2-7, the V gene TRBV4-1; unclear D gene. From germline, CDR1 is MGHRA and CDR2 YSYEKL. The CDR3 is made up of 15 amino acids. Deletions cut 2 bases from V and 3 bases from J, with 14 bases between. The CDR3 nucleotides read TGCGCCAGCAGCCAACTACCGGGTCTCGGCTACGAGCAGTACTTC. This gives the protein CASSQLPGLGYEQYF.

The rearrangement links TRBV5-6 to TRBJ2-7; TRBD2 might be the D (5 bases). CDR1 is SGHDT, CDR2 YYEEEE, per germline. The V end lost 2 bases, the J end lost 0 bases, and 9 bases lay between the germline ends. This CDR3 has 14 residues. The chain's CDR3 is CASSFGRGSYEQYF. The CDR3 region has the DNA TGTGCCAGCAGCTTCGGACGGGGCTCCTACGAGCAGTACTTC.

This chain links TRBV14 with TRBJ2-3; D remains ambiguous. The CDR3 loop spans 14 amino acids. Trimming took off 0 bases at V and 6 bases at J, with 10 bases between the two ends. The germline gives CDR1 SGHDN, CDR2 FVKESK. CDR3 protein: CASSQDFDVDTQYF. CDR3 bases: TGTGCCAGCAGCCAAGATTTCGACGTCGATACGCAGTATTTT.

V gene TRBV29-1 combines with J gene TRBJ2-3; D is unclear. Trimming removed 0 bases from V and 9 bases from J, with 7 bases in between. CDR1 is SQVTM and CDR2 is ANQGSEA in the germline V gene. The CDR3 is 11 residues long. The CDR3 nucleotides read TGCAGCGTTGAAGAAAGTGGGACGCAGTATTTT. Translating gives CSVEESGTQYF.

This rearrangement joins TRBV29-1 to TRBJ2-7; D remains unclear. Per germline, CDR1 SQVTM and CDR2 ANQGSEA. The CDR3 has 11 amino acids. Trimming pared 4 bases from V and 4 bases from J, leaving 8 bases between. The chain's CDR3 is CSVAQKYEQYF. CDR3 in DNA: TGCAGCGTTGCACAGAAGTACGAGCAGTACTTC.

This clone is classed as medium-sized (0.01 to 0.1%). The chain combines TRBV9 with TRBJ1-6; TRBD1 is a possible D gene (5 bases). V was cut by 3 bases and J by 3 bases, with 7 bases left in between. The V gene's germline CDR1 is SGDLS and CDR2 YYNGEE. This CDR3 is built from 14 residues. The DNA of the CDR3 is TGTGCCAGCAGCGCCACAGGCTATAATTCACCCCTCCACTTT. Residues: CASSATGYNSPLHF.

The gene calls are TRBV28 and TRBJ2-7, with 7 positions matching TRBD2. V dropped 8 bases and J dropped 6; count of bases not matched to a gene: 13. The germline gives CDR1 MDHEN, CDR2 SYDVKM. The CDR3 contains 14 residues. CDR3 residues: CASRTGGTPCEQYF. CDR3 bases: TGTGCCAGCCGAACGGGAGGAACACCCTGCGAGCAGTACTTC.

Concerning this clone: The same CDR3 arises from other DNA sequences in this sample as well. V and J are TRBV6-5 and TRBJ1-1; no reliable D call. Germline-derived CDR1 and CDR2 are MNHEY and SVGAGI. The V end lost 2 bases, the J end lost 2 bases, and 3 bases lay between the germline ends. This CDR3 contains 12 residues. CDR3 bases: TGTGCCAGCAGTTACCCCAACACTGAAGCTTTCTTT. Residues: CASSYPNTEAFF.

This clone was detected only a few times. The chain recombines TRBV11-2 with TRBJ1-1; D is uncertain. Germline assignment: CDR1 SGHAT and CDR2 FQNNGV. The CDR3 totals 14 residues. Trimming stripped 5 bases from V and 6 bases from J, with 16 bases between. The CDR3 sequence is CASSPGGKGAEAFF. CDR3 DNA sequence: TGTGCCAGCAGCCCGGGTGGCAAGGGCGCTGAAGCTTTCTTT.

This clone is a singleton in its sample. The genes are TRBV4-2 and TRBJ2-1; no clear D gene. CDR1 and CDR2 (germline): LGHNA, YNFKEQ. The CDR3 totals 12 residues. Trimming cost V 2 bases and J 6 bases, with 5 bases left between them. The CDR3 loop is CASSQHSNEQFF. CDR3 DNA: TGTGCCAGCAGCCAACACTCCAATGAGCAGTTCTTC.

This CDR3 reads CVTQGPSNTEAFF. In nucleotides, the CDR3 is TGTGTCACCCAAGGTCCGTCCAACACTGAAGCTTTCTTT. The chain has TRBV27 and TRBJ1-1; D is undetermined. CDR3 length: 13 amino acids. Looked up from germline, CDR1 is MNHEY and CDR2 is SMNVEV (reference sequence).

The CDR3 sequence is CASSLQGMVTDTQYF. Written as DNA, the CDR3 is TGTGCCAGCAGCTTACAGGGGATGGTCACAGATACGCAGTATTTT. V usage is TRBV7-2 and J usage is TRBJ2-3; a weak D match, TRBD1 (6 bases). V lost 2 bases, J lost 2 bases, and 11 bases lay in between. Germline V gene sequence: CDR1 SGHTA, CDR2 FQGNSA. This CDR3 spans 15 amino acids.

The rearrangement links TRBV29-1 to TRBJ1-4; 11 nucleotides line up with TRBD1. Germline V gene data show CDR1 as SQVTM and CDR2 as ANQGSEA. The J segment lost 7 bases and the V segment lost 5 bases, leaving 6 bases of the junction unmatched. This CDR3 comprises 14 residues. The CDR3 here is CSVSMGTGGEKLFF. The CDR3, as DNA: TGCAGCGTTTCCATGGGGACAGGGGGTGAAAAACTGTTTTTT.

The chain has TRBV18 and TRBJ1-4; D gene unclear. Germline loops: CDR1 KGHSH, CDR2 LQKENI. The CDR3 covers 15 residues. The ends were cut back, 2 bases at V and 3 bases at J, with 10 bases in the middle. The CDR3 protein is CASSPADVPNEKLFF. The CDR3 nucleotides are TGTGCCAGCTCACCAGCGGACGTGCCTAATGAAAAACTGTTTTTT. Full variable domain (rest looked up from reference TRBV18 and TRBJ1-4): NAGVMQNPRHLVRRRGQEARLRCSPMKGHSHVYWYRQLPEEGLKFMVYLQKENIIDESGMPKERFSAEFPKEGPSILRIQQVVRGDSAAYFCASSPADVPNEKLFFGSGTQLSVL.